Listed below are T cell receptor beta chains from one sample, sequenced in a study of blood T cell repertoires in COVID-19. Method: immunoSEQ multiplex PCR; TCRdb's copy keeps in-frame clones and lacks some. In the table there are 65,000 to 90,000 clones, approximately 86% of which are singletons. The sequenced material came from peripheral blood. The source of these receptors is a woman aged 80 or over with acute or convalescent COVID-19. CDR3s include the opening cysteine and the closing phenylalanine or tryptophan. The D gene is left open where the match is weak. A row's size may be missing; if present it is once, few, many or a size class.

D gene,V gene,J gene,clone size,CDR3 DNA,CDR3 protein
TRBD1,TRBV10-3,TRBJ1-3,.,TGTGCCATCAGTGAAGGGACAGCTGGAAACACCATATATTTT,CAISEGTAGNTIYF
TRBD1,TRBV3-1/TRBV3-2,TRBJ2-7,.,TGTGCCAGCAGCCAAGTAGACAGGGCCGAGCAGTACTTC,CASSQVDRAEQYF
.,TRBV5-4,TRBJ2-2,.,TGTGCCAGCAGTTTCCCGGCCGGGGGTGCGAACACCGGGGAGCTGTTTTTT,CASSFPAGGANTGELFF
.,TRBV5-1,TRBJ2-2,.,TGCGCCAGCAGCTTGGCCCCGGGGGTGAACACCGGGGAGCTGTTTTTT,CASSLAPGVNTGELFF
TRBD2,TRBV13,TRBJ2-1,few,TGTGCCAGCAGCGCTAGCGGGAGGCGGCTCAATGAGCAGTTCTTC,CASSASGRRLNEQFF
.,TRBV4-1,TRBJ2-7,.,TGCGCCAGCAGCCAAGACCCCCAAGGAGCCCCCTACGAGCAGTACTTC,CASSQDPQGAPYEQYF
.,TRBV5-1,TRBJ2-5,.,TGCGCCAGCAGCTTGGGGGATCGGCAGGGGGAGACCCAGTACTTC,CASSLGDRQGETQYF
TRBD1,TRBV7-2,TRBJ2-7,.,TGTGCCAGCAGCTTAGGGTATCAGGGGGCCTACGAGCAGTACTTC,CASSLGYQGAYEQYF
.,TRBV7-2,TRBJ2-1,.,TGTGCCAGCAGCTTAGTAGGGGGCGGGACCTCCTACAATGAGCAGTTCTTC,CASSLVGGGTSYNEQFF
.,TRBV5-6,TRBJ2-7,.,TGTGCCAGCAGCTTGGAGGACTACCACTCCTACGAGCAGTACTTC,CASSLEDYHSYEQYF
.,TRBV24-1,TRBJ1-2,few,TGTGCCACCAGTGACGGGGTTAGTCCCTTCTTC,CATSDGVSPFF
.,TRBV29-1,TRBJ2-7,once,TGCAGCGTTGACAGGGGCGACGAGCAGTACTTC,CSVDRGDEQYF
TRBD2,TRBV7-2,TRBJ2-2,few,TGTGCCAGCAGGCCTCCGGAGGGAGGGCGGGGGGAGCTGTTTTTT,CASRPPEGGRGELFF
TRBD1,TRBV6-2/TRBV6-3,TRBJ2-5,.,TGTGCCAGCAGCAGGGGGACAGCCCAAGAGACCCAGTACTTC,CASSRGTAQETQYF
TRBD1,TRBV6-5,TRBJ1-2,.,TGTGCCAGCAGTCGGGACAGGGGGCTTAACTATGGCTACACCTTC,CASSRDRGLNYGYTF
TRBD1,TRBV14,TRBJ1-1,.,TGTGCCAGCAGCTCCACAGGGGGCAGGGGCACTGAAGCTTTCTTT,CASSSTGGRGTEAFF
.,TRBV7-9,TRBJ2-3,.,TGTGCCAGCAGCTTATCCGGGGGTAGCACAGATACGCAGTATTTT,CASSLSGGSTDTQYF
TRBD2,TRBV6-5,TRBJ2-3,.,TGTGCCAGCAGAGGACTAGCGGGGAGCACAGATACGCAGTATTTT,CASRGLAGSTDTQYF
.,TRBV7-9,TRBJ2-1,.,TGTGCCAGCAGCTTAGCGGGTAGCGCGAGCTCCTACAATGAGCAGTTCTTC,CASSLAGSASSYNEQFF
TRBD2,TRBV5-5,TRBJ2-3,.,TGTGCCAGCAGCTCCACCTCGGGACTAGCGGGCACAGATACGCAGTATTTT,CASSSTSGLAGTDTQYF
.,TRBV30,TRBJ1-5,.,TGTGCCTGGAGCCAACCGGGAAGTACAAAGTTAAGCAATCAGCCCCAGCATTTT,CAWSQPGSTKLSNQPQHF
TRBD1,TRBV2,TRBJ2-7,.,TGTGCCAGCAAGACCTCGGGACAGGGGAAGCACGAGCAGTACTTC,CASKTSGQGKHEQYF
TRBD1,TRBV18,TRBJ2-7,.,TGTGCCAGCTCACCGTACAGGGGCCCCAACGAGCAGTACTTC,CASSPYRGPNEQYF
.,TRBV6-5,TRBJ1-5,.,TGTGCCAGCAGGTCGGGCAGGGGTTCTCAGCCCCAGCATTTT,CASRSGRGSQPQHF
.,TRBV11-3,TRBJ1-1,.,TGTGCCAGCAGCTTAGGGGGAGACACTGAAGCTTTCTTT,CASSLGGDTEAFF
.,TRBV24-1,TRBJ2-5,.,TGTGCCACCAGTGAAGGGGCGACGGAGACCCAGTACTTC,CATSEGATETQYF
TRBD1,TRBV6-5,TRBJ1-2,.,TGTGCCAGCAGCGTAGAACCGGGACAGGGGGCTGGCTACACCTTC,CASSVEPGQGAGYTF
.,TRBV24-1,TRBJ1-4,.,TGTGCCACCAGGAGCAGGGATAATGAAAAACTGTTTTTT,CATRSRDNEKLFF
TRBD1,TRBV19,TRBJ2-3,few,TGTGCCAGTAGTATAGGGCAGGGGGAAGATACGCAGTATTTT,CASSIGQGEDTQYF
.,TRBV18,TRBJ1-4,.,TGTGCCAGCTCACCAGACATTCACAGGGAAAAACTGTTTTTT,CASSPDIHREKLFF
TRBD2,TRBV7-3,TRBJ2-1,.,TGTGCCAGCAGCTCGACTAGCGGGAGGTGGGATGAGCAGTTCTTC,CASSSTSGRWDEQFF
TRBD2,TRBV4-2,TRBJ2-1,few,TGTGCCAGCAGCCCGTCTCCGGGACTAGCGGGAGTTGGGAGCTCCTACAATGAGCAGTTCTTC,CASSPSPGLAGVGSSYNEQFF
TRBD1,TRBV7-9,TRBJ1-5,.,TGTGCCAGCAGTCGTAACAGGGGGCAGGGCAATCAGCCCCAGCATTTT,CASSRNRGQGNQPQHF
TRBD1,TRBV5-1,TRBJ2-3,once,TGCGCCAGCAGCTTGGGGGACAGGGTACGCCAGGATACGCAGTATTTT,CASSLGDRVRQDTQYF
.,TRBV5-1,TRBJ2-1,.,TGCGCCAGCAGCTTGGAGACAACCTACAATGAGCAGTTCTTC,CASSLETTYNEQFF
.,TRBV3-1/TRBV3-2,TRBJ2-7,.,TGTGCCAGCAGCCAAGTCGCCAGCTCCTACGAGCAGTACTTC,CASSQVASSYEQYF
TRBD2,TRBV5-1,TRBJ2-3,.,TGCGCCAGCAGCTTGTTTTCGCGGGAGAACACAGATACGCAGTATTTT,CASSLFSRENTDTQYF
.,TRBV5-1,TRBJ2-2,.,TGCGCCAGCAGGCTTTACTCCACCGGGGAGCTGTTTTTT,CASRLYSTGELFF
TRBD1,TRBV3-1/TRBV3-2,TRBJ1-1,.,TGTGCCAGCAGCCGGAAAAACAGGGGGGTGAACACTGAAGCTTTCTTT,CASSRKNRGVNTEAFF
.,TRBV7-9,TRBJ2-7,.,TGTGCCAGCAGCTTAGTAGCCTACGAGCAGTACTTC,CASSLVAYEQYF
TRBD2,TRBV5-1,TRBJ2-7,.,TGCGCCAGCAGCTTGGATCCGGGACTAGCGGTTTCGCAGTACTTC,CASSLDPGLAVSQYF
TRBD1,TRBV5-1,TRBJ1-4,.,TGCGCCAGCAGCTTGGCCGAGGGGGCAGGGGAAAAACTGTTTTTT,CASSLAEGAGEKLFF
TRBD2,TRBV3-1/TRBV3-2,TRBJ2-1,.,TGTGCCAGCAGCCAAGATGAGGCGGGACTAGAAGTGTTCTTC,CASSQDEAGLEVFF
.,TRBV3-1/TRBV3-2,TRBJ2-7,.,TGTGCCAGCAGCCAGGGGGCGGTACCCTACGAGCAGTACTTC,CASSQGAVPYEQYF
TRBD2,TRBV30,TRBJ2-3,.,TGTGCCTGGAGTGTACCCCCCGGTCTAGGACTAGCGATCACAGATACGCAGTATTTT,CAWSVPPGLGLAITDTQYF
.,TRBV3-1/TRBV3-2,TRBJ1-6,.,TGTGCCAGCAGCCAAGACACCACAGGGAGTTCACCCCTCCACTTT,CASSQDTTGSSPLHF
.,TRBV10-3,TRBJ2-3,.,TGTGCCATCAGTGACCACGGGGAATCCACAGATACGCAGTATTTT,CAISDHGESTDTQYF